This entry is about one T cell receptor (beta chain). V dropped 3 bases and J dropped 6 bases, with 18 bases sitting between them. The CDR3 length is 15 residues. CDR1 SGHVS and CDR2 FQNEAQ come from the germline V gene. This sample is drawn from a study of T cell repertoires in cytomegalovirus infection. TCRdb ran MiXCR on the reads and lists one entry per CDR3 protein. The top ten clones hold around half of a sample with a few hundred thousand distinct CDR3 sequences, about 17% of them seen once. Material: CD8+ T cells from PBMCs. This clonotype was obtained from a human donor in good health (CMV status not recorded). Some clones in this sample may be carry-over from other donors' samples. This chain uses TRBV7-8 with TRBJ2-7; D may correspond to TRBD1 or TRBD2 (5 bases each). The CDR3 coding sequence is TGTGCCAGCAGCTTTCCCGGTGGGGGTATCTCCGAGCAGTACTTC. Amino acids: CASSFPGGGISEQYF.